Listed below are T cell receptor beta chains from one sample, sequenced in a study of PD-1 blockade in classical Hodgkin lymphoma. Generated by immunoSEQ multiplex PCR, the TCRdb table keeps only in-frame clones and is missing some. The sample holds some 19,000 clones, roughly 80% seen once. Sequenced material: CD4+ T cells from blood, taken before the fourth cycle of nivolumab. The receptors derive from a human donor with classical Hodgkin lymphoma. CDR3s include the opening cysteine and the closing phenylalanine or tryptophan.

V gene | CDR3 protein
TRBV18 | CASSRQVQGAHNQPQHF
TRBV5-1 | CASSSADLIEKLFF
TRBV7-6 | CASSLEGDSPLHF
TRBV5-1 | CASSFPPGRNGETQYF
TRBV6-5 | CASSYRETGELFF
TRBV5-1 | CASSPGTGSFYEQYF
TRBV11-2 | CASSEVWSRKLNTGELFF
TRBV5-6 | CASSYGPRAYTGELFF
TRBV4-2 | CASSQERAGGGSRDTQYF
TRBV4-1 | CASSRAQGPNEQFF
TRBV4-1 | CASSQEQEDKLFF
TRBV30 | CAWSVLAGTVDTQYF
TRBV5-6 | CASRRGTWAQFF
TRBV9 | CASSVVQRRDAFF
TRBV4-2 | CASSLTGGSSGNTIYF
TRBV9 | CASSVGDTQYF
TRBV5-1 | CASSLSWRGNDTGELFF
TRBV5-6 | CASSLWDRDYNEQFF
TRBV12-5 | CASGSTGADTQYF
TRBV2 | CASSSEGVYNSPLHF
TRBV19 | CASSSTWNTEAFF
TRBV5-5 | CASSRGQNSNQPQHF
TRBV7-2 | CASSLAAQAYEQYF
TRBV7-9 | CASSLFTDTQYF
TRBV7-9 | CASSRIAGTETQYF
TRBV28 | CATFRDRAEKLFF
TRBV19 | CASKVSGRLTGELFF
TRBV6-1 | CASSERTRGSTDTQYF
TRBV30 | CAWGQAPYEQYF
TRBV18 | CASSPQFGEETQYF
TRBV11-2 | CASSSLAAHEQFF
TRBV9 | CASSADPGLAGGPRETQYF
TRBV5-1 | CASSLATADTQYF
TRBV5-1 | CASSLVGETQYF
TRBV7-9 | CASSLAGSFLLANVLTF
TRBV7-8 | CASSLARGLAGELFF
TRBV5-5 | CASSLGPEETQYF
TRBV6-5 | CASSPVAGTEAFF
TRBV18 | CASTTLGAEAFF
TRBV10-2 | CASSPQTGEFF
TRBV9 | CASSAGWMGLAVTNTGELFF
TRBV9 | CASSVGVLFSYEQYF
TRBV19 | CASMMGQGNTEAFF
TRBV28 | CASRTSGQGRTEAFF